The T cell receptor beta chain described here comes from a study of early T cells in non-severe SARS-CoV-2 infection. Across the whole study: The study sequenced bulk RNA from unsorted whole blood, with chains unpaired.

This clonotype was found many times. Its antigen is unknown. Germline loops: CDR1 SNHLY, CDR2 FYNNEI. This CDR3 has 12 amino acids. Trimming took off 9 bases at V and 0 bases at J, with 9 bases between the two ends. Study-wide findings and caveats: The study's VDJdb matching favored anti-spike CD8 responses and missed private and CD4 specificities.

Individual cDNA molecules carried attached unique molecular identifiers. Using its own MiXCR run on the 5' RACE reads, TCRdb lists one record per CDR3 protein. The table records roughly 63,000 distinct CDR3 sequences, roughly 13% of them present only once. The chain has TRBV2 and TRBJ2-7, with D perhaps TRBD1 (6 bases). Sequenced sample: whole blood. The sequence was obtained from an adult who was a healthcare worker with PCR-confirmed SARS-CoV-2 infection or an uninfected control (not recorded which). CDR3 bases: TGTGCCAGTCGAGGGGGCTCCTACGAGCAGTACTTC. It translates to CASRGGSYEQYF.